This T cell receptor beta chain was observed in a study of Graves' ophthalmopathy and Graves' hyperthyroidism. Points from the study as a whole: A classifier, a 13-signature model, separated ophthalmopathy from stable hyperthyroidism with around 88% sensitivity and 81.08% specificity.

From germline, CDR1 is MDHEN and CDR2 SYDVKM. The CDR3 loop spans 14 amino acids. V shed 6 bases, J shed 5 bases, and the junction held 7 bases outside the gene matches. Transcripts of RNA were the source for amplifying TCR beta CDR3 regions. The library came from an HTBI-primed first-round RT-PCR and a second-round multiplex PCR. TCRdb reprocessed the multiplex PCR reads via MiXCR and lists one record per CDR3 protein. In the table there are roughly 160,000 distinct CDR3 sequences, 30% to 45% of which are singletons. Other autoimmune diseases, uncontrolled infections, pregnancy or lactation led to the exclusion of patients. Clinical symptoms, serum thyroxine, TRAb, thyroid ultrasound and orbital computed tomography were relied on for diagnosis. A 10 ml volume of fresh peripheral blood provided the PBMCs. This clonotype has at least ten counts. Its antigen is not identified.

This clonotype was sampled from a woman aged 35 to 49 with Graves' ophthalmopathy. Sequencing used peripheral blood. The chain recombines TRBV28 with TRBJ2-4, with 7 bases identical to TRBD1. The CDR3 DNA reads as TGTGCCAGCAGCCTAACAGGGGACGAAAACATTCAGTACTTC. Residues: CASSLTGDENIQYF.